A single sample is the source of the 13 T cell receptor beta chains below, sequenced in a study of T cells in Graves' hyperthyroidism and ophthalmopathy. RNA transcripts gave rise to amplified TCR beta CDR3 regions. RT-PCR in the first round (using the HTBI primer set) targeted the TCR CDR3. A single record per CDR3 protein comes from TCRdb applying MiXCR to the multiplex PCR reads. The sample lists under 650,000 distinct CDR3 sequences; around 15% were seen once. Sequencing used blood. These receptors all stem from a woman in her twenties or thirties with Graves' hyperthyroidism.

This chain uses TRBV15 with TRBJ2-7, with D perhaps matching TRBD2 (5 bases). Germline CDR1 LNHNV, CDR2 YYDKDF (reference sequence). There are 15 residues in the CDR3. With 0 bases removed from V and 6 bases from J, the gap between germline ends came to 15 bases. The CDR3 sequence: CATSRDRFEGCEQYF. The CDR3 DNA reads as TGTGCCACCAGCAGAGATCGGTTTGAGGGATGCGAGCAGTACTTC.

This clonotype appeared many times. This chain uses TRBV28 with TRBJ2-1, with D possibly matching TRBD2 (5 bases). The CDR3 consists of 13 residues. The germline V gene encodes CDR1 MDHEN and CDR2 SYDVKM. V was cut by 2 bases and J by 6 bases, with 8 bases left in between. The CDR3 DNA sequence: TGTGCCAGCAGTTTACAAGGGAGCAATGAGCAGTTCTTC. Its protein product is CASSLQGSNEQFF.

This clonotype has a handful of counts. This sequence joins TRBV20-1 and TRBJ1-5; 9 bases fit TRBD1. CDR3 size: 15 residues. Germline-derived CDR1 and CDR2 are DFQATT and SNEGSKA (reference sequence). J lost 4 bases, V lost 4 bases, and 8 bases had no gene match. The CDR3 DNA is TGCAGTGCTACCCAGACAGGGGGGAGAAATCAGCCCCAGCATTTT. Translation gives CSATQTGGRNQPQHF.

Concerning this clonotype: The conserved phenylalanine or tryptophan normally closing the CDR3 is absent here, so this likely arose from a read error. This chain uses TRBV3-1 with TRBJ1-2, with TRBD1 as a possible D gene (5 bases). The CDR3 is 12 amino acids. V was cut by 4 bases and J by 5 bases, with 8 bases left in between. Looked up from germline, CDR1 is LGHDT and CDR2 is YNNKEL (reference sequence). DNA of the CDR3: TGTGCCAGCAGCCCGGGACCGTATGGCTACACCCTC. This gives the protein CASSPGPYGYTL.

Comments on this clonotype: The final CDR3 position lacks the conserved phenylalanine or tryptophan, pointing to a likely read error. V gene TRBV29-1 combines with J gene TRBJ2-1; 10 positions agree with TRBD2. V gave up 3 bases and J gave up 0 bases; unmatched junction bases: 8. The germline CDR1 and CDR2 sequences are SQVTM and ANQGSEA. This CDR3 is built from 17 residues. For the CDR3, the DNA is TGCAGCGTTGACCCCGGACTAGCGGTAAGCTCCTACAATGAGCAGTTCCTC. Its protein product is CSVDPGLAVSSYNEQFL.

The chain has TRBV27 and TRBJ1-3, with D perhaps TRBD1 (6 bases). Germline V CDR1 and CDR2: MNHEY, SMNVEV (reference sequence). The CDR3 has 14 amino acids. V was clipped by 4 bases and J by 5 bases, with 12 bases between them. CDR3 nucleotide sequence: TGTGCCAGCAGTTCCCACAGGGAACGAAACACCATATATTTT. It is translated as CASSSHRERNTIYF.

The rearrangement joins TRBV6-1 to TRBJ1-1; D is ambiguous. The CDR3 loop spans 14 amino acids. In germline, CDR1 is MNHNS, CDR2 SASEGT. Trimming pared 5 bases from V and 3 bases from J, leaving 13 bases between. As DNA, the CDR3 is TGTGCCAGCAGTCCCGGCGCCATTTACACTGAAGCTTTCTTT. Protein: CASSPGAIYTEAFF.

In nucleotides, the CDR3 is TGTGCCAGCATTCAACAGGGCTGGAACGGACAGCCCCAGCATTTT. This codes for CASIQQGWNGQPQHF. The rearrangement links TRBV28 to TRBJ1-5; perhaps TRBD1 as D (6 bases). Trimming shortened V by 7 bases and J by 7 bases, and 20 bases separated the two germline ends. In germline, CDR1 is MDHEN, CDR2 SYDVKM. The CDR3 has 15 amino acids.

V and J are TRBV28 and TRBJ1-3, with 8 bases that match TRBD1. V gave up 5 bases and J gave up 0 bases; unmatched junction bases: 9. The CDR3 is made up of 17 amino acids. In germline, CDR1 is MDHEN, CDR2 SYDVKM. DNA of the CDR3: TGTGCCAGCAGTCCCCCCGGACAGGGCCACTCTGGAAACACCATATATTTT. It yields the protein CASSPPGQGHSGNTIYF.

This clonotype came up many times. The rearrangement links TRBV6-1 to TRBJ2-1; tentative D call: TRBD2 (6 bases). The CDR3 consists of 16 residues. V gave up 1 base and J gave up 2 bases, with 12 bases separating them. Germline loops: CDR1 MNHNS, CDR2 SASEGT. CDR3 sequence (DNA): TGTGCCAGCAGTGAAGAACTAGGACTACCCTACAATGAGCAGTTCTTC. Amino acids: CASSEELGLPYNEQFF.

This clonotype occurred many times. The chain couples TRBV12-3 or TRBV12-4 to TRBJ1-5, with 8 bases aligning to TRBD1. V shed 5 bases, J shed 7 bases, and the junction held 10 bases outside the gene matches. The length of the CDR3 is 15 residues. The CDR3 sequence: CASSPRQGMGQPQHF. In nucleotides, the CDR3 is TGTGCCAGCAGTCCGCGACAGGGGATGGGACAGCCCCAGCATTTT.

This clonotype was counted a few times. This chain uses TRBV9 with TRBJ2-7; the D is unclear. The ends were cut back, 0 bases at V and 0 bases at J, with 10 bases in the middle. The CDR3 is 15 amino acids. Germline V lookup: CDR1 SGDLS, CDR2 YYNGEE. CDR3: CASSVGQSSSYEQYF. In DNA, the CDR3 is TGTGCCAGCAGCGTAGGGCAGTCAAGCTCCTACGAGCAGTACTTC. Using reference TRBV9 and TRBJ2-7 for the parts outside the CDR3, the full variable domain is DSGVTQTPKHLITATGQRVTLRCSPRSGDLSVYWYQQSLDQGLQFLIQYYNGEERAKGNILERFSAQQFPDLHSELNLSSLELGDSALYFCASSVGQSSSYEQYFGPGTRLTVT.

The gene calls are TRBV27 and TRBJ2-1; D gene ambiguous. The closer fit of TRBJ2-7 to the DNA end suggests the J call may be wrong. This CDR3 comprises 15 residues. From germline, CDR1 is MNHEY and CDR2 SMNVEV (reference sequence). As DNA, the CDR3 is TGTGCCAGCAGTTTATCGGGCGGCTCCTTTTGGGAGCAGTACTTC. This translates into CASSLSGGSFWEQYF.